The 14 T cell receptor beta chains below come from one sample, sequenced in a study of blood T cell dynamics during melanoma immunotherapy. Produced via immunoSEQ multiplex PCR; TCRdb's table is partial and in-frame only. Among roughly 9,700 clones listed, just over 85% were seen once. The time point: pre-treatment baseline. This specimen consisted of blood, obtained from a patient treated with checkpoint blockade. The receptor set was obtained from a human donor with melanoma.

The gene calls are TRBV19 and TRBJ2-5; D is undetermined. The V end lost 3 bases, the J end lost 5 bases, and 19 bases lay between the germline ends. CDR3 length: 16 amino acids. In germline, CDR1 is LNHDA, CDR2 SQIVND (reference sequence). In DNA form, the CDR3 reads TGTGCCAGTAGTATTTGGTTAGGCCGTATCGGGGAGACCCAGTACTTC. This codes for CASSIWLGRIGETQYF.

The chain uses TRBV7-6 and TRBJ1-4, with 8 bases fitting TRBD1. From germline, CDR1 is SGHVS and CDR2 FNYEAQ. The CDR3 runs to 15 residues. The ends lost 5 bases at V and 8 bases at J; junction bases unmatched: 10. CDR3 DNA: TGTGCCAGCAGCCCGAGGGACAGGCGGGAGGAAAAACTGTTTTTT. Its protein is CASSPRDRREEKLFF.

This sequence joins TRBV5-5 and TRBJ2-7, with a possible D match to TRBD1 (5 bases). V gave up 0 bases and J gave up 3 bases, with 13 bases separating them. Germline lookup yields CDR1 SGHKS and CDR2 YYEKEE (reference sequence). The CDR3 extends over 15 amino acids. CDR3 nucleotide sequence: TGTGCCAGCAGCTTGGAGGGGCAGGGCTTCTACGAGCAGTACTTC. Translated: CASSLEGQGFYEQYF.

The genes are TRBV27 and TRBJ1-5; D is ambiguous. Trimming took off 4 bases at V and 0 bases at J, with 10 bases between the two ends. Looked up from germline, CDR1 is MNHEY and CDR2 is SMNVEV (reference sequence). The CDR3 is made up of 15 amino acids. CDR3 amino acids: CASSSKANSNQPQHF. For the CDR3, the DNA is TGTGCCAGCAGTTCTAAGGCAAATAGCAATCAGCCCCAGCATTTT.

The rearrangement joins TRBV28 to TRBJ1-6; D is undetermined. Germline V gene sequence: CDR1 MDHEN, CDR2 SYDVKM. V lost 2 bases, J lost 10 bases, and 6 bases lay in between. The CDR3 totals 12 residues. Here the CDR3 DNA reads TGTGCCAGCAGTTTACGAGGCTCACCCCTCCACTTT. It codes for CASSLRGSPLHF.

This chain uses TRBV10-2 with TRBJ1-4, with D possibly TRBD1 on 6 matching bases. Germline lookup yields CDR1 WSHSY and CDR2 SAAADI. This CDR3 is 14 amino acids long. Trimming left V 7 bases short and J 7 bases short, with 16 bases between. CDR3 amino acids: CASIGQTRGEKLFF. The CDR3 coding sequence is TGCGCCAGCATTGGACAGACTAGAGGTGAAAAACTGTTTTTT.

The V gene is TRBV5-6, the J gene TRBJ2-5; 12 nucleotides match TRBD1. Germline trimming cut 2 bases from V and 1 base from J; bases unmatched to any gene: 6. The CDR3 is made up of 17 amino acids. CDR1 and CDR2 (germline): SGHDT, YYEEEE. The DNA for the CDR3 is TGTGCCAGCAGCTTTTTGGGACAGGGGGCCGTCCAAGAGACCCAGTACTTC. This translates into CASSFLGQGAVQETQYF.

This chain's CDR3 is CASSKGEGQGLPAVNTIYF. The CDR3 DNA follows: TGTGCCAGCAGCAAAGGTGAGGGACAGGGGCTCCCCGCCGTAAACACCATATATTTT. The V call is TRBV21-1, the J call TRBJ1-3; the table assigns TRBD1, which was not confirmed against the DNA. TRBV21-1 is deemed a pseudogene. The CDR3 spans 19 residues.

This sequence joins TRBV7-9 and TRBJ2-7; D gene unclear. CDR1 SEHNR and CDR2 FQNEAQ come from the germline V gene (reference sequence). With 10 bases removed from V and 2 bases from J, the gap between germline ends came to 12 bases. This CDR3 has 12 residues. CDR3: CATDAWAYEQYF. The CDR3 DNA reads TGTGCCACTGACGCGTGGGCCTACGAGCAGTACTTC. The full variable domain, its missing parts supplied by reference TRBV7-9 and TRBJ2-7, is DTGVSQNPRHKITKRGQNVTFRCDPISEHNRLYWYRQTLGQGPEFLTYFQNEAQLEKSRLLSDRFSAERPKGSFSTLEIQRTEQGDSAMYLCATDAWAYEQYFGPGTRLTVT.

This clone turned up a few times. This chain joins TRBV7-9 and TRBJ1-1; D gene unclear. Germline V gives CDR1 SEHNR, CDR2 FQNEAQ (reference sequence). Between the trimmed V and J ends, which lost 1 base and 6 bases, there was a span of 12 bases. The CDR3 totals 14 residues. CDR3 protein: CASSLGSWLPEAFF. The CDR3 coding sequence is TGTGCCAGCAGCTTAGGATCGTGGCTCCCTGAAGCTTTCTTT.

The V gene is TRBV5-1, the J gene TRBJ2-5; TRBD1 matches at 10 bases. The J call is in doubt because the DNA end fits TRBJ2-7 better. The CDR3 contains 16 residues. CDR1 and CDR2 from the germline V gene are SGHRS and YFSETQ. In DNA form, the CDR3 reads TGCGCCAGCAGCTCGACCCGGACAGGGGGAGGCTACGAGCAGTACTTC. Encoded protein: CASSSTRTGGGYEQYF.

V usage is TRBV9 and J usage is TRBJ1-6, with D unclear. There are 16 residues in the CDR3. V was pared by 7 bases and J by 1 base, with 15 bases between. Germline lookup yields CDR1 SGDLS and CDR2 YYNGEE. The CDR3 region has the DNA TGTGCCAGCCAACGAGACGGGCAGTCCTATAATTCACCCCTCCACTTT. This sequence encodes CASQRDGQSYNSPLHF.

This clone was seen a handful of times. The chain carries TRBV29-1 and TRBJ1-1, with D maybe TRBD1 (5 bases). The CDR3 length is 13 residues. Between the trimmed V and J ends, which lost 4 bases and 5 bases, there was a span of 14 bases. Germline V CDR1 and CDR2: SQVTM, ANQGSEA. In DNA form, the CDR3 reads TGCAGCGTTGGTTTAGGGGTTAGGACTGAAGCTTTCTTT. Translation gives CSVGLGVRTEAFF.

This sequence joins TRBV7-2 and TRBJ2-7, with D tentatively TRBD1 (5 bases). The length of the CDR3 is 14 residues. V shed 5 bases and J shed 0 bases, with 11 bases lying between them. CDR1 and CDR2 from the germline V gene are SGHTA and FQGNSA. CDR3 region: CASSLTRGSYEQYF. The CDR3 region has the DNA TGTGCCAGCAGCCTAACAAGGGGCTCCTACGAGCAGTACTTC.